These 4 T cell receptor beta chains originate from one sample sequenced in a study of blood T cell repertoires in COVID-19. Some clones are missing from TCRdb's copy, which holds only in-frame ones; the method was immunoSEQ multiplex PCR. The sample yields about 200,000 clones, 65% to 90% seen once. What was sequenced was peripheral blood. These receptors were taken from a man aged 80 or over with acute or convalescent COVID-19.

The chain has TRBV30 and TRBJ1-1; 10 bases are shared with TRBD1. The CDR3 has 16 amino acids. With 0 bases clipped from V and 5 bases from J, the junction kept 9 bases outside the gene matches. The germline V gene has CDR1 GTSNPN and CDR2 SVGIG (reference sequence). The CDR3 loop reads CAWSVGGTGAYTEAFF. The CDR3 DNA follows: TGTGCCTGGAGTGTAGGAGGGACAGGGGCTTATACTGAAGCTTTCTTT.

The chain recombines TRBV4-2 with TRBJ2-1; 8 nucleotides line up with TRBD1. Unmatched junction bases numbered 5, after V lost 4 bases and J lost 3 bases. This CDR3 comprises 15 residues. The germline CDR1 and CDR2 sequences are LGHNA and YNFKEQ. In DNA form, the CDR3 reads TGTGCCAGCAGCCGCGGACAGGGAGGCTACAATGAGCAGTTCTTC. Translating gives CASSRGQGGYNEQFF.

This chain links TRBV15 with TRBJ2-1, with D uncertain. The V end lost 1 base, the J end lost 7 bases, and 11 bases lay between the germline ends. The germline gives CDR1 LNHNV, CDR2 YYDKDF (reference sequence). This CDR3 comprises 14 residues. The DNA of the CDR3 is TGTGCCACCAGCAGAGTCGGTGACGGGAATGAGCAGTTCTTC. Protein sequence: CATSRVGDGNEQFF.

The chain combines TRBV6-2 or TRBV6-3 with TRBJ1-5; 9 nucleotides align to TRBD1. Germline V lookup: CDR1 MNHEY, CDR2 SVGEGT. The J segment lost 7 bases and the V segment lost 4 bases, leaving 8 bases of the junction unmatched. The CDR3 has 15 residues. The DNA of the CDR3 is TGTGCCAGCAGTTCCCTACAGGGGGCAAGGCAGCCCCAGCATTTT. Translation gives CASSSLQGARQPQHF.